The rows below give T cell receptor beta chains drawn from one sample of a study of CXCR3-negative and CXCR3-positive naive CD8 T cells. TCRdb reprocessed the 5' RACE reads and reports one entry per CDR3 protein, with no DNA. The sample totals around 61,000 distinct CDR3 sequences. Material: naive CXCR3+ CD8+ T cells from blood. The receptor set was obtained from a human donor in good health. Some clones in this sample may be carry-over from other donors' samples. Each CDR3 is given with its conserved first and last residue.

V gene: TRBV5-1
J gene: TRBJ2-7
CDR3 protein: CASSPGIGRSHEQYF

V gene: TRBV29-1
J gene: TRBJ2-4
CDR3 protein: CSAVFEGPLTYF

V gene: TRBV7-3
J gene: TRBJ2-4
CDR3 protein: CASSHPYRRDRAKNIQYF

V gene: TRBV23-1
J gene: TRBJ1-2
CDR3 protein: CASSQPGQGATNLTYGYTF

V gene: TRBV11-2
J gene: TRBJ2-2
CDR3 protein: CASSLAVGLAKAGELFF

V gene: TRBV20-1
J gene: TRBJ2-1
CDR3 protein: CSAKGQGRSYNEQFF

V gene: TRBV6-5
J gene: TRBJ2-7
CDR3 protein: CASSWGGDEQYF

V gene: TRBV7-3
J gene: TRBJ1-3
CDR3 protein: CDSSLTATFISGNTIYF

V gene: TRBV20-1
J gene: TRBJ1-1
CDR3 protein: CSASPQGGSTEAFF

V gene: TRBV7-9
J gene: TRBJ2-7
CDR3 protein: CASSHLEGALAYEQYF

V gene: TRBV3-1
J gene: TRBJ1-2
CDR3 protein: CASSQGYEPGTGLFYGYTF

V gene: TRBV11-1
J gene: TRBJ2-1
CDR3 protein: CASSLGFRIAGESEQFF

V gene: TRBV19
J gene: TRBJ2-1
CDR3 protein: CASMVKGVYNEQFF

V gene: TRBV29-1
J gene: TRBJ2-7
CDR3 protein: CSVYRDYEQYF

V gene: TRBV28
J gene: TRBJ2-7
CDR3 protein: CASSGSLSYEQYF

V gene: TRBV7-9
J gene: TRBJ1-5
CDR3 protein: CASQWEGQPQHF

V gene: TRBV7-9
J gene: TRBJ1-4
CDR3 protein: CASGEGLNEKLFF

V gene: TRBV10-3
J gene: TRBJ1-4
CDR3 protein: CAISEPSTPKEKLFF

V gene: TRBV10-3
J gene: TRBJ2-1
CDR3 protein: CAISDGLAGHNEQFF

V gene: TRBV12-3/TRBV12-4
J gene: TRBJ2-3
CDR3 protein: CASSLPGFTDTQYF

V gene: TRBV6-6
J gene: TRBJ1-2
CDR3 protein: CASSWQEGDGYTF

V gene: TRBV19
J gene: TRBJ2-1
CDR3 protein: CASSIGTTYNEQFF

V gene: TRBV11-2
J gene: TRBJ2-1
CDR3 protein: CASSPWAYNEQFF

V gene: TRBV23-1
J gene: TRBJ2-5
CDR3 protein: CASADRSGETQYF

V gene: TRBV5-1
J gene: TRBJ2-7
CDR3 protein: CASSANRDRGSYEQYF

V gene: TRBV7-9
J gene: TRBJ2-5
CDR3 protein: CASSLGFRGTETQYF

V gene: TRBV4-3
J gene: TRBJ2-7
CDR3 protein: CASSQGQGLTIYEQYF

V gene: TRBV7-6
J gene: TRBJ1-5
CDR3 protein: CASTLNPTTGNSNQPQHF

V gene: TRBV4-2
J gene: TRBJ1-1
CDR3 protein: CASSLGFFGSSRDTEAFF

V gene: TRBV10-3
J gene: TRBJ2-1
CDR3 protein: CAISEPRTGYNEQFF

V gene: TRBV25-1
J gene: TRBJ2-1
CDR3 protein: CASSEGALSYNEQFF

V gene: TRBV29-1
J gene: TRBJ1-2
CDR3 protein: CSARTGANYGYTF

V gene: TRBV12-3/TRBV12-4
J gene: TRBJ2-6
CDR3 protein: CASSFRQGSENSGANVLTF

V gene: TRBV7-9
J gene: TRBJ2-7
CDR3 protein: CASSYTPGTAVSYEQYF

V gene: TRBV6-1
J gene: TRBJ2-7
CDR3 protein: CATTPGHSYEQYF

V gene: TRBV2
J gene: TRBJ2-3
CDR3 protein: CASSDGPSGSSSTDTQYF

V gene: TRBV13
J gene: TRBJ2-7
CDR3 protein: CASSLLADSYEQYF

V gene: TRBV12-3/TRBV12-4
J gene: TRBJ2-7
CDR3 protein: CASSRSGTVYEQYF

V gene: TRBV29-1
J gene: TRBJ2-1
CDR3 protein: CSVVGSPNNEQFF

V gene: TRBV5-6
J gene: TRBJ2-3
CDR3 protein: CASSPGQGATDTQYF

V gene: TRBV20-1
J gene: TRBJ2-5
CDR3 protein: CSARDRDLGETQYF

V gene: TRBV12-3/TRBV12-4
J gene: TRBJ1-4
CDR3 protein: CASSPWGTGDRPEKLFF

V gene: TRBV7-9
J gene: TRBJ2-1
CDR3 protein: CASSPLLGDEQFF

V gene: TRBV29-1
J gene: TRBJ1-3
CDR3 protein: CSVEDRMGIGNTIYF